This T cell receptor beta chain was identified in a study of blood T cell repertoires in COVID-19. Turning to the study itself: COVID-19 samples collected from the United States, Italy and Spain covered acute and convalescent phases. PBMCs, B-cell-depleted T cells, or T cells were the source of the cDNA or gDNA that made up the material.

V dropped 0 bases and J dropped 3 bases, with 12 bases sitting between them. The CDR3 length is 15 residues. From germline, CDR1 is LGHDT and CDR2 YNNKEL (reference sequence). Study processing details: Amplified reference gene primers provided the basis for estimating nucleated cell counts. Sequencing used immunoSEQ multiplex PCR; TCRdb keeps in-frame clones, though not all of them. D and trimming were read from the DNA, whereas the V and J calls and clone size are those reported in that table. The sample contains about 210,000 clones, 82% of which appear only once. The chain has TRBV3-1 (or the pseudogene TRBV3-2) and TRBJ2-7; D remains unclear. The sequenced material came from peripheral blood. The clonotype comes from a woman between 40 and 55 years old with acute or convalescent COVID-19. The CDR3 is CASSQESLPDYEQYF. The CDR3 DNA reads as TGTGCCAGCAGCCAAGAATCTCTACCTGACTACGAGCAGTACTTC.